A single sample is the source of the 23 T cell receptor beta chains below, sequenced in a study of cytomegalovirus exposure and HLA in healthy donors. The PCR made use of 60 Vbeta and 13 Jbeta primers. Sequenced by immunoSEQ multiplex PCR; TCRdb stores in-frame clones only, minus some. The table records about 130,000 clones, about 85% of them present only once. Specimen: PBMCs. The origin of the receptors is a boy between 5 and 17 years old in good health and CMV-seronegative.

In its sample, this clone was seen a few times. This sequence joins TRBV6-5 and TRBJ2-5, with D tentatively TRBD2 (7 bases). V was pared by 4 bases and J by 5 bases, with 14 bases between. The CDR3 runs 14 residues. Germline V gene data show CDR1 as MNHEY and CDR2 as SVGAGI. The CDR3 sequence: CASSSAGEGETQYF. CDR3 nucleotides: TGTGCCAGCAGTTCCGCAGGGGAGGGCGAGACCCAGTACTTC.

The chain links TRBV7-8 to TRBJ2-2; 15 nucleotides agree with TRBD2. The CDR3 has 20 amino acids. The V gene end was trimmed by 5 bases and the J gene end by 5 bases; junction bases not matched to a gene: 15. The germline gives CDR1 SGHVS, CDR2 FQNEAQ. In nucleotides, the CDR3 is TGTGCCAGCAGCCTCCGGACTAGCGGGGGGGCCCGGAGAAAGACCGGGGAGCTGTTTTTT. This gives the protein CASSLRTSGGARRKTGELFF.

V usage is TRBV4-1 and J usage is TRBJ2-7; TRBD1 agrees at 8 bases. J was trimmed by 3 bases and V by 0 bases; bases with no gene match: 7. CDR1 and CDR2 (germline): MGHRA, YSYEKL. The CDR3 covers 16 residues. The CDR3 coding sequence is TGCGCCAGCAGCCAAGAAGGACAGGGAAATCGCTACGAGCAGTACTTC. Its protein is CASSQEGQGNRYEQYF.

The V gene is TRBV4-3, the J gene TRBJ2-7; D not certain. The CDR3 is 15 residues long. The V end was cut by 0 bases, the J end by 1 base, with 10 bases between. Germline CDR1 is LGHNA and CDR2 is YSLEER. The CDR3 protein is CASSQETANSYEQYF. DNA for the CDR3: TGCGCCAGCAGCCAAGAAACAGCCAATTCCTACGAGCAGTACTTC.

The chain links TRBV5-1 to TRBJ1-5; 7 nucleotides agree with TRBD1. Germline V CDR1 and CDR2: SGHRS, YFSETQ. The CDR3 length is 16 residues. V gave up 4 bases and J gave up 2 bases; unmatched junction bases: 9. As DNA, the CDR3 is TGCGCCAGCAGCCTGGGGTCAGGGGGTGGCAATCAGCCCCAGCATTTT. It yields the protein CASSLGSGGGNQPQHF.

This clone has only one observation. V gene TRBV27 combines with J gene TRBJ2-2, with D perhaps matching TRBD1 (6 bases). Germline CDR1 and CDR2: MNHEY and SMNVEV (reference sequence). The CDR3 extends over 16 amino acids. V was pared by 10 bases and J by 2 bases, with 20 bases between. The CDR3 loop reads CATTARGLFNTGELFF. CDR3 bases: TGTGCCACCACAGCTAGGGGGTTATTTAACACCGGGGAGCTGTTTTTT.

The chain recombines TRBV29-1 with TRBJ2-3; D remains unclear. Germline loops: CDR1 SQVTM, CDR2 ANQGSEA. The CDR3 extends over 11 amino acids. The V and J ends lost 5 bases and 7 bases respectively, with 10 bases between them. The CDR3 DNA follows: TGCAGCGTTAGGATACAGAATACGCAGTATTTT. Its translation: CSVRIQNTQYF.

CDR3 nucleotide sequence: TGCGCCAGCAAAGTACAGGACTCTGGAAACACCATATATTTT. Encoded protein: CASKVQDSGNTIYF. The chain has TRBV5-1 and TRBJ1-3, with D maybe TRBD1 (5 bases). The CDR3 is 14 residues long. V was clipped by 6 bases and J by 0 bases, with 10 bases between them. From germline, CDR1 is SGHRS and CDR2 YFSETQ.

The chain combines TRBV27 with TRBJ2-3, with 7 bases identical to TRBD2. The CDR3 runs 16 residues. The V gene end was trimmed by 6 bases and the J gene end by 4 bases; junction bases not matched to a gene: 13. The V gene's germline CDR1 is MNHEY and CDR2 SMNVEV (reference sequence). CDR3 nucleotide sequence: TGTGCCAGCAGCTCCTATTGGGGCGGGGGACCAGATACGCAGTATTTT. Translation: CASSSYWGGGPDTQYF.

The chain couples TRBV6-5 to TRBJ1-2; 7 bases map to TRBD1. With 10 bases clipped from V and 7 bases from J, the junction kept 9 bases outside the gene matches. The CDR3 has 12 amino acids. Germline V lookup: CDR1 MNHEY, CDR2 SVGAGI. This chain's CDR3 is CATQYRGGGYTF. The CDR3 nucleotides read TGTGCCACCCAATACAGGGGCGGTGGCTACACCTTC.

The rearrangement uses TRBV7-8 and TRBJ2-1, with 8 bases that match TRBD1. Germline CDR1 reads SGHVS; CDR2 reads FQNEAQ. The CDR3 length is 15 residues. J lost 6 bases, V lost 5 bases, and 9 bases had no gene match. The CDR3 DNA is TGTGCCAGCAGCCCACAGACAGGGGTAGGCAATGAGCAGTTCTTC. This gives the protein CASSPQTGVGNEQFF.

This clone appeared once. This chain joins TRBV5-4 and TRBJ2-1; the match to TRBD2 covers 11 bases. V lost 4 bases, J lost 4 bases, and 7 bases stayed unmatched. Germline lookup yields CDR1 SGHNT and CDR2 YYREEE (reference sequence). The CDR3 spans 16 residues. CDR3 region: CASSVATSGAYNEQFF. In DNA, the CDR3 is TGTGCCAGCAGCGTCGCGACTAGCGGGGCGTACAATGAGCAGTTCTTC. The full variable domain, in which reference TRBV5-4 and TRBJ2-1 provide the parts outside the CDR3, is ETGVTQSPTHLIKTRGQQVTLRCSSQSGHNTVSWYQQALGQGPQFIFQYYREEENGRGNFPPRFSGLQFPNYSSELNVNALELDDSALYLCASSVATSGAYNEQFFGPGTRLTVL.

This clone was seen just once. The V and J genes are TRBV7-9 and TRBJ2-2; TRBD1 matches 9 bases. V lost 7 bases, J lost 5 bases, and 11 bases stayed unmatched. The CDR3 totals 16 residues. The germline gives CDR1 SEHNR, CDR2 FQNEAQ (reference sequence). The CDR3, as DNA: TGTGCCAGCACGAGTAACAGGGGGCGCGGGACCGGGGAGCTGTTTTTT. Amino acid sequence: CASTSNRGRGTGELFF.

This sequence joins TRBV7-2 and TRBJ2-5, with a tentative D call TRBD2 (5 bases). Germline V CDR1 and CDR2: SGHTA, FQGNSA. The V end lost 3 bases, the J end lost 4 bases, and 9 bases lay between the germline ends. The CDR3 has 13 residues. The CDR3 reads CASSFGAVETQYF. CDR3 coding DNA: TGTGCCAGCAGCTTCGGAGCGGTAGAGACCCAGTACTTC.

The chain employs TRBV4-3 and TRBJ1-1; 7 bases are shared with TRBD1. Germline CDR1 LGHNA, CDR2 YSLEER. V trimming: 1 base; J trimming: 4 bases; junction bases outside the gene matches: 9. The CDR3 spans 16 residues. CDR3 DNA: TGCGCCAGCAGCCAAGGGTCGCCAGGGGGACTCACTGAAGCTTTCTTT. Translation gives CASSQGSPGGLTEAFF.

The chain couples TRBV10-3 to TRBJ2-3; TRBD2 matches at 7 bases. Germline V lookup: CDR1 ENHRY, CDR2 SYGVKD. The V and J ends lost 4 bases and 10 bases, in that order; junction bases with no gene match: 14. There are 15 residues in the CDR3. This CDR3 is CAISVSGGGLKSQYF. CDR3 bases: TGTGCCATCAGTGTCTCAGGCGGGGGTCTTAAATCGCAGTATTTT.

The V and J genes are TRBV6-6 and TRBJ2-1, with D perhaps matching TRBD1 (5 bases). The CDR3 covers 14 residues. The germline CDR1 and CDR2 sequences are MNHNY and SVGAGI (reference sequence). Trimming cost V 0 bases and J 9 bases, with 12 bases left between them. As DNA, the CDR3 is TGTGCCAGCAGTTACTCACTTGCAGGGCTTGAGCAGTTCTTC. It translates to CASSYSLAGLEQFF.

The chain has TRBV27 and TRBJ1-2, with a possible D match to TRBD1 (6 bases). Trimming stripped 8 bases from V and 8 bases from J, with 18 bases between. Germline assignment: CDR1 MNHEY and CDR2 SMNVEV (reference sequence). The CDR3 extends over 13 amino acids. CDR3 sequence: CASHPQGSQGYTF. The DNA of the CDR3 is TGTGCCAGCCATCCACAGGGTTCGCAGGGCTACACCTTC.

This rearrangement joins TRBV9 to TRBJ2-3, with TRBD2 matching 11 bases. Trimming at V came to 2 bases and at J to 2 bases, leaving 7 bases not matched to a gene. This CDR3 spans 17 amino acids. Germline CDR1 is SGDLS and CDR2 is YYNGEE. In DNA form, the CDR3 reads TGTGCCAGCAGCGTGCAGACTAGCGGGATTACCACAGATACGCAGTATTTT. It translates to CASSVQTSGITTDTQYF. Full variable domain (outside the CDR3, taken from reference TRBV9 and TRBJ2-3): DSGVTQTPKHLITATGQRVTLRCSPRSGDLSVYWYQQSLDQGLQFLIQYYNGEERAKGNILERFSAQQFPDLHSELNLSSLELGDSALYFCASSVQTSGITTDTQYFGPGTRLTVL.

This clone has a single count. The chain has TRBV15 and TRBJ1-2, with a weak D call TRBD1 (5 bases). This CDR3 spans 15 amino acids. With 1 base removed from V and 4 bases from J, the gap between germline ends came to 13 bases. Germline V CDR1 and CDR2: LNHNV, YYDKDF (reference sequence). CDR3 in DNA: TGTGCCACCAGCAGAGGATTTGAAGGGGTCTATGGCTACACCTTC. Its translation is CATSRGFEGVYGYTF. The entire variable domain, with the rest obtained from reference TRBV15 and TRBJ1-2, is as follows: DAMVIQNPRYQVTQFGKPVTLSCSQTLNHNVMYWYQQKSSQAPKLLFHYYDKDFNNEADTPDNFQSRRPNTSFCFLDIRSPGLGDTAMYLCATSRGFEGVYGYTFGSGTRLTVV.

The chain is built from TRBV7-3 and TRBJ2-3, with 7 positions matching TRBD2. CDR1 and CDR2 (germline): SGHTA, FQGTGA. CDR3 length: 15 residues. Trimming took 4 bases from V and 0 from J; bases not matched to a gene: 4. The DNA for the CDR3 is TGTGCCAGCAGCTCTAGCGGTGCTAGCACAGATACGCAGTATTTT. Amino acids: CASSSSGASTDTQYF.

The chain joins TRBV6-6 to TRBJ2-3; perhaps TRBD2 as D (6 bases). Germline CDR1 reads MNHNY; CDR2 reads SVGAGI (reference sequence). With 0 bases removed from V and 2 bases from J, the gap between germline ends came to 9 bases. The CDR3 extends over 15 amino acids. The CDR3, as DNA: TGTGCCAGCAGTTACTCAGCGGGCACCACAGATACGCAGTATTTT. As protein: CASSYSAGTTDTQYF.

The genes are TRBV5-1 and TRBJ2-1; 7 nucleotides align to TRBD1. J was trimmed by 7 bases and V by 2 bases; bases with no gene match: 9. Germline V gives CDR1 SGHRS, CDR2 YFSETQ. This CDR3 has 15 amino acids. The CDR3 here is CASSLGTGVGNEQFF. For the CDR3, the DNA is TGCGCCAGCAGCTTAGGTACAGGGGTGGGAAATGAGCAGTTCTTC. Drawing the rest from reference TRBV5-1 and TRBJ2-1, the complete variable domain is KAGVTQTPRYLIKTRGQQVTLSCSPISGHRSVSWYQQTPGQGLQFLFEYFSETQRNKGNFPGRFSGRQFSNSRSEMNVSTLELGDSALYLCASSLGTGVGNEQFFGPGTRLTVL.